This T cell receptor (beta chain) was found in a study of long-term antiretroviral therapy in people with HIV. Study details: The immediate-ART recommendation dates to 2015, and the earliest samples predate it by about a decade.

Of note for this clone: Its cognate antigen is unknown.

Germline CDR1 is SGHRS and CDR2 is YFSETQ. The CDR3 has 13 residues. The ends were cut back, 7 bases at V and 0 bases at J, with 11 bases in the middle. Study-wide findings and caveats: Controls showed broader CDR3 length ranges than did the HIV repertoires.

The assay, immunoSEQ v3.0, was run at survey level. The target of sequencing was roughly 35,000-50,000 T-cell genomes per sample. Clones were sequenced by immunoSEQ multiplex PCR, and TCRdb holds only the in-frame ones, with some missing. Among some 28,000 clones listed, approximately 80% were seen once. The chain joins TRBV5-1 to TRBJ2-7; D is possibly TRBD1 (7 bases). The source was unsorted PBMCs, collected approximately 2.9 years after starting antiretroviral therapy. The receptor comes from a man under 40 with HIV. The CDR3 sequence: CASAGQNSYEQYF. The CDR3 nucleotides read TGCGCCAGCGCGGGACAGAACTCCTACGAGCAGTACTTC.